The 13 T cell receptor beta chains below come from one sample, sequenced in a study of vaccination and CD4 T cells after COVID-19. Cultured CD4+ T-cell DNA underwent Oncomine TCR Beta short-read sequencing. TCRdb processed the PCR reads anew with MiXCR; each CDR3 protein has one entry. The sample lists 25,000 to 30,000 distinct CDR3 sequences, roughly a third seen once, with about 3.3% in the top ten. The time point is: late sampling 161 to 241 days after vaccination in a few convalescent patients. Sample treatment: approximately nine-day PBMC culture with coronavirus spike peptide pools or control peptides (ViraFEST assay). Antigen specificity for these receptors is unknown. Sequencing used CD4+ T cells from blood, cultured in vitro, obtained about 7 months after SARS-CoV-2 vaccination. Receptor source: a human donor who had recovered from COVID-19.

This clonotype was observed a handful of times. The V call is TRBV28, the J call TRBJ2-5; 7 nucleotides line up with TRBD1. The CDR3 loop spans 14 amino acids. Germline values: CDR1 MDHEN, CDR2 SYDVKM. V dropped 4 bases and J dropped 2; count of bases not matched to a gene: 4. The CDR3 DNA sequence: TGTGCCAGCAGTTCAGGACAGGTACAAGAGACCCAGTACTTC. Translating it yields CASSSGQVQETQYF.

The chain recombines TRBV10-3 with TRBJ2-2, with D possibly being TRBD1 (6 bases). In germline, CDR1 is ENHRY, CDR2 SYGVKD. The V and J ends lost 2 bases and 6 bases respectively, with 10 bases between them. The CDR3 totals 14 residues. Here the CDR3 DNA reads TGTGCCATCAGTGAGAGAGGGGGAGCCGGGGAGCTGTTTTTT. Protein sequence: CAISERGGAGELFF.

The CDR3 coding sequence is TGCAGTGCTAGGGGGGGGGCAGGGAGCGCACGGCCCCAGCATTTT. Translating gives CSARGGAGSARPQHF. V is TRBV20-1 and J is TRBJ1-5; D may be TRBD1 (6 bases). This CDR3 has 15 amino acids. V lost 3 bases and J 9 bases, leaving 21 bases between the germline ends. Germline loops: CDR1 DFQATT, CDR2 SNEGSKA (reference sequence).

This clonotype was picked up a small number of times. The chain joins TRBV20-1 to TRBJ1-2; tentatively, D is TRBD1 (5 bases). This CDR3 has 11 amino acids. The V end was cut by 3 bases, the J end by 7 bases, with 9 bases between. Looked up from germline, CDR1 is DFQATT and CDR2 is SNEGSKA (reference sequence). CDR3 loop: CSASRDPGYTF. CDR3 sequence (DNA): TGCAGTGCTAGCCGGGACCCTGGCTACACCTTC.

In this sample, this clonotype turned up a few times. The genes are TRBV7-9 and TRBJ2-5; TRBD2 matches 10 bases. Germline trimming cut 3 bases from V and 4 bases from J; bases unmatched to any gene: 8. CDR1 and CDR2 (germline): SEHNR, FQNEAQ (reference sequence). The CDR3 is 16 amino acids. CDR3 sequence reads: CASSLLAGVSPETQYF. CDR3 nucleotides: TGTGCCAGCAGCTTGCTAGCGGGAGTGTCCCCAGAGACCCAGTACTTC.

This clonotype was seen a handful of times. The chain uses TRBV7-9 and TRBJ2-7; D is unclear. The germline gives CDR1 SEHNR, CDR2 FQNEAQ (reference sequence). The CDR3 extends over 11 amino acids. V lost 1 base and J 13 bases, leaving 11 bases between the germline ends. CDR3 amino acids: CASSLGHSHYF. As DNA, the CDR3 is TGTGCCAGCAGCTTAGGGCATTCACATTACTTC.

This chain joins TRBV7-2 and TRBJ2-7; no clear D gene. The CDR3 has 14 amino acids. Trimming took 3 bases from V and 12 from J, leaving 21 bases between them. Germline V gives CDR1 SGHTA, CDR2 FQGNSA. The CDR3 coding sequence is TGTGCCAGCAGCTTGGATCCCGAGAGCCTACGAAGGTACTTC. Residues: CASSLDPESLRRYF.

The rearrangement joins TRBV6-1 to TRBJ2-4; D is ambiguous. CDR3 length: 14 amino acids. The V gene's germline CDR1 is MNHNS and CDR2 SASEGT. Between the trimmed V and J ends, which lost 8 bases and 0 bases, there was a span of 11 bases. CDR3 in amino acids: CASESQTAKNIQYF. For the CDR3, the DNA is TGTGCCAGCGAAAGTCAGACAGCCAAAAACATTCAGTACTTC.

A few counts support this clonotype. This chain connects TRBV7-2 to TRBJ2-2; 9 bases line up with TRBD2. V lost 5 bases and J lost 4; bases outside the gene matches: 5. Germline CDR1 is SGHTA and CDR2 is FQGNSA. This CDR3 region has 15 residues. The CDR3 nucleotides read TGTGCCAGCAGCCTCGGACTAGCGACCACCGGGGAGCTGTTTTTT. The encoded protein is CASSLGLATTGELFF.

The rearrangement uses TRBV28 and TRBJ1-3; no definite D call. Trimming pared 6 bases from V and 3 bases from J, leaving 15 bases between. The germline gives CDR1 MDHEN, CDR2 SYDVKM. The CDR3 contains 15 residues. The CDR3 DNA sequence: TGTGCCAGCAGCCCTCCCGGCGGCTATGGAAACACCATATATTTT. This gives the protein CASSPPGGYGNTIYF.

V gene TRBV29-1 combines with J gene TRBJ2-5, with 9 nucleotides matching TRBD1. Germline CDR1 is SQVTM and CDR2 is ANQGSEA. V was clipped by 8 bases and J by 4 bases; unmatched bases: 11. The CDR3 extends over 14 amino acids. The CDR3 region has the DNA TGCAGCACACGGTCAGGGACAGGGTTAGAGACCCAGTACTTC. As protein: CSTRSGTGLETQYF.

The chain employs TRBV20-1 and TRBJ2-7; 11 bases align to TRBD2. This CDR3 spans 14 amino acids. Germline values: CDR1 DFQATT, CDR2 SNEGSKA (reference sequence). V lost 5 bases and J lost 3; bases outside the gene matches: 6. The CDR3 loop reads CSASGLAANYEQYF. The CDR3 DNA reads TGCAGTGCTTCGGGACTAGCGGCCAACTACGAGCAGTACTTC.

The sample holds a few counts of this clonotype. The chain links TRBV7-2 to TRBJ2-2, with 9 bases aligning to TRBD2. Germline V CDR1 and CDR2: SGHTA, FQGNSA. The CDR3 is 16 residues long. V lost 4 bases to trimming and J lost 1 base; unmatched junction nucleotides: 4. DNA for the CDR3: TGTGCCAGCAGCTCGATAGCGGGGGTGAACACCGGGGAGCTGTTTTTT. It is translated as CASSSIAGVNTGELFF.